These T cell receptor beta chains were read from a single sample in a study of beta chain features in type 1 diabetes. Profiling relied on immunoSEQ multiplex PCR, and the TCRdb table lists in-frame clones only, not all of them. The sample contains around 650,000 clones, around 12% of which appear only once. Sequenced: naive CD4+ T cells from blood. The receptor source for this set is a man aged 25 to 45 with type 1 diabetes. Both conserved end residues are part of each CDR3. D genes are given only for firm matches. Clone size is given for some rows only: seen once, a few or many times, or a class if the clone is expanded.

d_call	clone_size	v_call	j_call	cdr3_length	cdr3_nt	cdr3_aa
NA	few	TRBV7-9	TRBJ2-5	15	TGTGCCAGCAGCTCACAGGCCCACAGACAAGAGACCCAGTACTTC	CASSSQAHRQETQYF
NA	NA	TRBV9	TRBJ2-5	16	TGTGCCAGCAGCGCCTCCCTCACCCAGGGGATGGAGACCCAGTACTTC	CASSASLTQGMETQYF
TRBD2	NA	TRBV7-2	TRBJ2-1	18	TGTGCCAGCAGCCAGGGGACTAGCGGGCCGAGCTCCTACAATGAGCAGTTCTTC	CASSQGTSGPSSYNEQFF
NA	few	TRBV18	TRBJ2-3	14	TGTGCCAGCTCACCACTGCTAGGGACAGATACGCAGTATTTT	CASSPLLGTDTQYF
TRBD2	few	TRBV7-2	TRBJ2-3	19	TGTGCCAGCAGCTCGGGACTAGCGGGGGGGCCGTTACCCACAGATACGCAGTATTTT	CASSSGLAGGPLPTDTQYF
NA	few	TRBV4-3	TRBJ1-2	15	TGCGCCAGCAGCCAAGAGCGGGCAGCCCACCATGGCTACACCTTC	CASSQERAAHHGYTF
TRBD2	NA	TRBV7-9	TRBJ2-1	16	TGTGCCAGCAGCCCACTTAGCGGGGGGCGGAGAAATGAGCAGTTCTTC	CASSPLSGGRRNEQFF
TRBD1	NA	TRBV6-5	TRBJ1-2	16	TGTGCCAGCAGTTACGGTGGACAGGGGGCGGTCTATGGCTACACCTTC	CASSYGGQGAVYGYTF
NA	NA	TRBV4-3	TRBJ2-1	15	TGCGCCAGCAGCCCTTGGCTCAGCTCCTACAATGAGCAGTTCTTC	CASSPWLSSYNEQFF
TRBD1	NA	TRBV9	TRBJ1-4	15	TGTGCCAGCAGCGCGTCCGGGACAGGTGGTGAAAAACTGTTTTTT	CASSASGTGGEKLFF